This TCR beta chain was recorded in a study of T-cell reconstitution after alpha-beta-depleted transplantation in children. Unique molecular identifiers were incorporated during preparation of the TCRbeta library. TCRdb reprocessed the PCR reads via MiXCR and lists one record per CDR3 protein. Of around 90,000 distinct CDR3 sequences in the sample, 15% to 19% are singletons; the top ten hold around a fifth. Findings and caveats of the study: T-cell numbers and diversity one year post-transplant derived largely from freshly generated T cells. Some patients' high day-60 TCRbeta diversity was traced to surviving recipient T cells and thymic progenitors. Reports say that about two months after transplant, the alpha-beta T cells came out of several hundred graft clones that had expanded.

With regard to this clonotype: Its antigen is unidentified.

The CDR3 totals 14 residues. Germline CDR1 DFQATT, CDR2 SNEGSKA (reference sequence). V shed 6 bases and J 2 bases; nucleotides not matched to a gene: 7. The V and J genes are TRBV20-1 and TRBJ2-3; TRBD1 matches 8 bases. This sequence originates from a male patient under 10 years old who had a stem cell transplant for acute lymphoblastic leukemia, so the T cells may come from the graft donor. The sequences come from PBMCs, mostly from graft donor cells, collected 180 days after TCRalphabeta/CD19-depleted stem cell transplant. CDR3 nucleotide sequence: TGCAGTGCAACAGGGGGGCTTTACACAGATACGCAGTATTTT. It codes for CSATGGLYTDTQYF.